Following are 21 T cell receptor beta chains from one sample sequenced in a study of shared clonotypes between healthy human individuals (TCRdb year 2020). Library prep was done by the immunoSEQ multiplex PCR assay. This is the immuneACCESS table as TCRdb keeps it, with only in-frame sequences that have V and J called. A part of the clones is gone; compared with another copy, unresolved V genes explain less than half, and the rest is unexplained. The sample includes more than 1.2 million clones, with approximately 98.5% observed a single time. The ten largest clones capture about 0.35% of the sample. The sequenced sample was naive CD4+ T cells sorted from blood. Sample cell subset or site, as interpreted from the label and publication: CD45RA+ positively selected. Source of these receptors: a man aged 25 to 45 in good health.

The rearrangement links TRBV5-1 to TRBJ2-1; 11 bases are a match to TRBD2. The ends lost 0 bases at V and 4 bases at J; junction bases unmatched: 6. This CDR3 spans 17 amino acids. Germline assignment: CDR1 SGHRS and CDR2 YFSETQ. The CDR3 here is CASSLAPGLAAYNEQFF. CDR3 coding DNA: TGCGCCAGCAGCTTGGCCCCGGGACTAGCGGCGTACAATGAGCAGTTCTTC.

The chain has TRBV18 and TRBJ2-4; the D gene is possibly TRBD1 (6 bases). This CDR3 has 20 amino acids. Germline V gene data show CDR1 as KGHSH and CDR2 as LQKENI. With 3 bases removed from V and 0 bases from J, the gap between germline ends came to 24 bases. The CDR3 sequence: CASSPNWGQRDEIAKNIQYF. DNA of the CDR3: TGTGCCAGCTCACCGAATTGGGGGCAGAGGGACGAAATAGCCAAAAACATTCAGTACTTC.

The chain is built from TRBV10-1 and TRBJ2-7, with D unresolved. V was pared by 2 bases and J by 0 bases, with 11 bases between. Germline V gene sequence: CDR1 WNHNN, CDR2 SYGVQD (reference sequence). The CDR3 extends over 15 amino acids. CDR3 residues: CASSEGVATSYEQYF. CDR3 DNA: TGCGCCAGCAGTGAGGGGGTAGCAACCTCCTACGAGCAGTACTTC.

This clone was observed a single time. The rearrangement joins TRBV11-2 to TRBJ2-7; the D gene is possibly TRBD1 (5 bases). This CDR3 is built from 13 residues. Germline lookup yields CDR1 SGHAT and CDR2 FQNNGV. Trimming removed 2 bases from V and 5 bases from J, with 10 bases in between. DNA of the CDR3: TGTGCCAGCAGCTTAACAGGCTCTCACGAGCAGTACTTC. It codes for CASSLTGSHEQYF.

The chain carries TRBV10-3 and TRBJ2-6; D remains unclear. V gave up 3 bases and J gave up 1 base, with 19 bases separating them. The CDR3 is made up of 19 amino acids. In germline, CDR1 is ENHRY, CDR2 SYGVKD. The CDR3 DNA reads TGTGCCATCAGTGATCTTCTAGGGTCAGGCCTGTCTGGGGCCAACGTCCTGACTTTC. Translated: CAISDLLGSGLSGANVLTF.

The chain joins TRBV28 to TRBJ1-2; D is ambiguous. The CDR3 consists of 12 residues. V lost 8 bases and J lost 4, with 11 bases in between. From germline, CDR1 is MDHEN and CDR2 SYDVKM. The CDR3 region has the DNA TGTGCCAGCGAATCACTAGGCTATGGCTACACCTTC. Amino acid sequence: CASESLGYGYTF.

CDR3 sequence (DNA): TGTGCCAGCAGCGCCCTTTTCTTAGATACGCAGTATTTT. This encodes CASSALFLDTQYF. The V and J genes are TRBV9 and TRBJ2-3, with D hard to call. CDR1 and CDR2 from the germline V gene are SGDLS and YYNGEE. The CDR3 runs 13 residues. Trimming removed 3 bases from V and 5 bases from J, with 10 bases in between.

In DNA, the CDR3 is TGTGCCAGCAGTCCCCTACTACGGGGACAGGGGGGGGACAGCTCCTACAATGAGCAGTTCTTC. Protein product: CASSPLLRGQGGDSSYNEQFF. The chain couples TRBV27 to TRBJ2-1; 11 positions agree with TRBD1. The ends lost 5 bases at V and 0 bases at J; junction bases unmatched: 18. In germline, CDR1 is MNHEY, CDR2 SMNVEV (reference sequence). The CDR3 is made up of 21 amino acids.

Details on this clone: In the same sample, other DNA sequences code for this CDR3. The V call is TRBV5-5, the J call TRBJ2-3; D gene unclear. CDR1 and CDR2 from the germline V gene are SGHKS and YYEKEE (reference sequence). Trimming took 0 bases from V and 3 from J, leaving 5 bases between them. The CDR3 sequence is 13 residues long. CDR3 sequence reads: CASSLAGTDTQYF. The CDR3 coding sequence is TGTGCCAGCAGCTTGGCCGGTACAGATACGCAGTATTTT.

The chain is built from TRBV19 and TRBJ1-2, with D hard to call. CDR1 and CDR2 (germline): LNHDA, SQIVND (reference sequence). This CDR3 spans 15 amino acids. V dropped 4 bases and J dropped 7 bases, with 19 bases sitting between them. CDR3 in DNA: TGTGCCAGTAGTACTCGGGGTGCCGGGATATTTGGCTACACCTTC. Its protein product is CASSTRGAGIFGYTF.

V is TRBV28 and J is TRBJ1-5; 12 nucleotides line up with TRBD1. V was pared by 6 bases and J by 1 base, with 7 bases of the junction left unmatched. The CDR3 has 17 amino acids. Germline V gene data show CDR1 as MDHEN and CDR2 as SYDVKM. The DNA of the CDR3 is TGTGCCAGCAGCAAGGGACAGGGGGCGAGAAGCAATCAGCCCCAGCATTTT. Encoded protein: CASSKGQGARSNQPQHF.

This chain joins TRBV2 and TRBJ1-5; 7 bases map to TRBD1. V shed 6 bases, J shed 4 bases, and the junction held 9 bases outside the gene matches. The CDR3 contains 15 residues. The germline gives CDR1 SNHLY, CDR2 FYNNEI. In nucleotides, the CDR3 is TGTGCCAGCAGCCCCACCGGGACAGCTAATCAGCCCCAGCATTTT. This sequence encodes CASSPTGTANQPQHF.

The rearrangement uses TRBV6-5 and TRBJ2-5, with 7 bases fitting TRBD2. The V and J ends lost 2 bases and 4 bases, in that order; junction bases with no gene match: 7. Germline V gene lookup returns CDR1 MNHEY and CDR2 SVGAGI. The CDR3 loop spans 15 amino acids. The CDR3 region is CASSYGLAGLETQYF. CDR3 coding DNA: TGTGCCAGCAGTTACGGCTTAGCGGGTCTAGAGACCCAGTACTTC.

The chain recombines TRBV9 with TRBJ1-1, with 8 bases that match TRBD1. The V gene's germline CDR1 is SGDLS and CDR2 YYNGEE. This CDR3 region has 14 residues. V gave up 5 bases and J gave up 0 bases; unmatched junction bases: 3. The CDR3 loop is CASSRQGLNTEAFF. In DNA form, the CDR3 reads TGTGCCAGCAGTCGACAGGGGTTGAACACTGAAGCTTTCTTT.

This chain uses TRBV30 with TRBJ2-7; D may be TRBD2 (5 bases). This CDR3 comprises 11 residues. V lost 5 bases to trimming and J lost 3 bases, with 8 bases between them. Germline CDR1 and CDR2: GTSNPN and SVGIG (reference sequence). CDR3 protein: CAWYRDYEQYF. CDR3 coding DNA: TGTGCCTGGTATCGGGACTACGAGCAGTACTTC.

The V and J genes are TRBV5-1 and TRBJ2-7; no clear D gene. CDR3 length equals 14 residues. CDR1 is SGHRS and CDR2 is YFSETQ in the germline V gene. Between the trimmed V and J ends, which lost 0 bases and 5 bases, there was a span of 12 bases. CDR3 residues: CASSLGPTEDEQYF. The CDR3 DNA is TGCGCCAGCAGCTTGGGACCCACCGAAGACGAGCAGTACTTC. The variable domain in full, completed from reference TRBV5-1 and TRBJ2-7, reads KAGVTQTPRYLIKTRGQQVTLSCSPISGHRSVSWYQQTPGQGLQFLFEYFSETQRNKGNFPGRFSGRQFSNSRSEMNVSTLELGDSALYLCASSLGPTEDEQYFGPGTRLTVT.

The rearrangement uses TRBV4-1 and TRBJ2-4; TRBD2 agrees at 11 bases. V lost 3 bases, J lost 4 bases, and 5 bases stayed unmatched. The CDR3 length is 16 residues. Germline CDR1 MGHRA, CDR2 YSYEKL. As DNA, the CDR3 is TGCGCCAGCAGCCACCCGGGGACTAGCGGAAAAAACATTCAGTACTTC. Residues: CASSHPGTSGKNIQYF.

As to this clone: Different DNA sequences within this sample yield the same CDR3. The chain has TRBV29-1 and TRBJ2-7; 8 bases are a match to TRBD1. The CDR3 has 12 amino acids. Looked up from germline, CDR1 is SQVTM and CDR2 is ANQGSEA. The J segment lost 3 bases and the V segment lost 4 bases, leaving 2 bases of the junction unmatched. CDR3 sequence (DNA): TGCAGCGTTGGAACAGGGGGCTACGAGCAGTACTTC. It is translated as CSVGTGGYEQYF.

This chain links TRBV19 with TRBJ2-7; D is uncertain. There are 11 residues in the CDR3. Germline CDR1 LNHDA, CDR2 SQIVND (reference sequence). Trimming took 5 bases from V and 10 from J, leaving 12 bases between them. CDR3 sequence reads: CASSPGSHQYF. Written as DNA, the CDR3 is TGTGCCAGTAGTCCGGGCTCTCACCAGTACTTC.

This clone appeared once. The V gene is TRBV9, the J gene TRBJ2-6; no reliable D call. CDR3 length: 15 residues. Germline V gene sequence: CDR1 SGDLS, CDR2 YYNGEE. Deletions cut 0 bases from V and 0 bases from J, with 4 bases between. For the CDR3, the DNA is TGTGCCAGCAGCGTAGTACGCTCTGGGGCCAACGTCCTGACTTTC. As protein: CASSVVRSGANVLTF.

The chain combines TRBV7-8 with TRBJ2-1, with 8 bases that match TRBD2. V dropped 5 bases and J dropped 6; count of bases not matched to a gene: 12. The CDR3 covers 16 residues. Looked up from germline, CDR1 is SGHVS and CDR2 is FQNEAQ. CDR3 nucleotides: TGTGCCAGCAGCGCCGGCCCCAGGACTAGCAGCAATGAGCAGTTCTTC. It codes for CASSAGPRTSSNEQFF.